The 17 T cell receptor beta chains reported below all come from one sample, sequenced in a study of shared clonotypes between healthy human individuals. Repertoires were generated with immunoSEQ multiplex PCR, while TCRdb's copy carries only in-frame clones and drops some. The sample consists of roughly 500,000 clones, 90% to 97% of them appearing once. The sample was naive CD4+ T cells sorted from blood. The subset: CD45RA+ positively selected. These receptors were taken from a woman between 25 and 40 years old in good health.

The CDR3 is CASSSPTSGELFF. CDR3 coding DNA: TGCGCCAGCAGCTCCCCAACAAGCGGGGAGCTGTTTTTT. This chain joins TRBV5-1 and TRBJ2-2; D remains ambiguous. The V gene's germline CDR1 is SGHRS and CDR2 YFSETQ. Trimming took 3 bases from V and 7 from J, leaving 10 bases between them. This CDR3 is 13 amino acids long.

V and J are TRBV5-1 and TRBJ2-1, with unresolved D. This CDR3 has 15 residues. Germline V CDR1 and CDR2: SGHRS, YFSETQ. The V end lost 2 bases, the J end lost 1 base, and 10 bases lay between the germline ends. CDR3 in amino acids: CASSLSPGSYNEQFF. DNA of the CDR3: TGCGCCAGCAGCTTAAGTCCTGGGTCCTACAATGAGCAGTTCTTC.

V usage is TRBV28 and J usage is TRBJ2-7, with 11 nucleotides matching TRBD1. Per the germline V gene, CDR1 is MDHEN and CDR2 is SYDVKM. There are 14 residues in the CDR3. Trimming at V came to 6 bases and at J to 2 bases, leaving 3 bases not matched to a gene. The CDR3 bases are TGTGCCAGCAGCGAGGACAGGGGGCCCTACGAGCAGTACTTC. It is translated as CASSEDRGPYEQYF.

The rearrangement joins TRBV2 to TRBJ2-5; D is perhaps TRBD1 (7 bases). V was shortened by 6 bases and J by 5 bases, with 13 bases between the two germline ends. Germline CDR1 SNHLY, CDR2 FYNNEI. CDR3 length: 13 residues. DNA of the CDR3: TGTGCCAGCAGCGGAGGGGGCTGGGAGACCCAGTACTTC. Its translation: CASSGGGWETQYF.

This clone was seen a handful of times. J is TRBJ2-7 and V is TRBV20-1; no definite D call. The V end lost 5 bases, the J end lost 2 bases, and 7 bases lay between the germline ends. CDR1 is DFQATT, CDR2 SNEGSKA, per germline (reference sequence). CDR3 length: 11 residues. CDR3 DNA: TGCAGTGCTCCTGGGACCTACGAGCAGTACTTC. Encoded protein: CSAPGTYEQYF.

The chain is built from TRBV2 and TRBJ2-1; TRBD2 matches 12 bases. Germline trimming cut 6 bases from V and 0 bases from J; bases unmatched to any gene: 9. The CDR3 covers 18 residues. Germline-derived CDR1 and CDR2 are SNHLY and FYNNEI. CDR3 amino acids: CASRTGTSGSSSYNEQFF. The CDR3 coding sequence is TGTGCCAGCAGAACCGGGACTAGCGGGTCAAGCTCCTACAATGAGCAGTTCTTC.

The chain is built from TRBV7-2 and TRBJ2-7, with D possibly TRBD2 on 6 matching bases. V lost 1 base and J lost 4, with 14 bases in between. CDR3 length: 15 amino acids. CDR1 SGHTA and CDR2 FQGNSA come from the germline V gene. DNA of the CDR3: TGTGCCAGCAGCTTAGGGTCGGGAGAATGGTACGAGCAGTACTTC. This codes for CASSLGSGEWYEQYF.

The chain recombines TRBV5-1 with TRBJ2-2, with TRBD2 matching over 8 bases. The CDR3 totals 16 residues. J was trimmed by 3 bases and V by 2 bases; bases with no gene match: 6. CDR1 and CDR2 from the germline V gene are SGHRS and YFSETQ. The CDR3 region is CASSLSLAGYTGELFF. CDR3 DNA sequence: TGCGCCAGCAGCTTATCCCTAGCGGGTTACACCGGGGAGCTGTTTTTT.

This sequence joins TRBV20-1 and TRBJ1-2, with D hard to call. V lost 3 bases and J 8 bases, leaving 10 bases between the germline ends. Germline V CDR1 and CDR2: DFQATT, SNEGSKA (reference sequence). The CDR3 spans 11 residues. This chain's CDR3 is CSASSGVGYTF. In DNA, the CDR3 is TGCAGTGCTAGTTCCGGGGTCGGCTACACCTTC.

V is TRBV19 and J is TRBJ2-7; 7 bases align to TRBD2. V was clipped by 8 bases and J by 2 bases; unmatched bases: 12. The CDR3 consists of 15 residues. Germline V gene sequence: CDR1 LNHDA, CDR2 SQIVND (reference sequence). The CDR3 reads CASSIWGEGTYEQYF. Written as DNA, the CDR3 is TGTGCCAGTTCAATTTGGGGGGAGGGGACCTACGAGCAGTACTTC.

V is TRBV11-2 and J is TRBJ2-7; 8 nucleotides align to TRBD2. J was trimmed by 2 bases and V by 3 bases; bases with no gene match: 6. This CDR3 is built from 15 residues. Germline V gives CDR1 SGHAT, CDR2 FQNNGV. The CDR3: CASSLALAVPYEQYF. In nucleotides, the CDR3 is TGTGCCAGCAGCTTGGCACTAGCGGTCCCCTACGAGCAGTACTTC.

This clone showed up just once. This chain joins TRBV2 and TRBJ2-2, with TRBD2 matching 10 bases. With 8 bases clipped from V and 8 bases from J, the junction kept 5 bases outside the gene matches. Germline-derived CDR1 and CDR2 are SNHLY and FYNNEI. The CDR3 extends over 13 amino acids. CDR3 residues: CASSLAGVGELFF. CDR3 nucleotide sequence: TGTGCCAGCTCGCTAGCGGGAGTGGGGGAGCTGTTTTTT. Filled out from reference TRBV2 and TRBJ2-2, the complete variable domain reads EPEVTQTPSHQVTQMGQEVILRCVPISNHLYFYWYRQILGQKVEFLVSFYNNEISEKSEIFDDQFSVERPDGSNFTLKIRSTKLEDSAMYFCASSLAGVGELFFGEGSRLTVL.

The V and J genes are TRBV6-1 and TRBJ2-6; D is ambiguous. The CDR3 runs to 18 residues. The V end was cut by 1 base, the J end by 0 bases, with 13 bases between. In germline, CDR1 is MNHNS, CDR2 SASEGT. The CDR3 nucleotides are TGTGCCAGCAGTGAAGTGGCAGCTATTTCCTCTGGGGCCAACGTCCTGACTTTC. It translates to CASSEVAAISSGANVLTF.

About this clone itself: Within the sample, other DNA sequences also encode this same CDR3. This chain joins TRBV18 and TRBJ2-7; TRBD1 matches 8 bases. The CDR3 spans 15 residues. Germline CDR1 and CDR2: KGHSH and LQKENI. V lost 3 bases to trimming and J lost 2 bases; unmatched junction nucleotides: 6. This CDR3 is CASSPAGQGAYEQYF. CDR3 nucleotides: TGTGCCAGCTCACCTGCAGGACAGGGCGCCTACGAGCAGTACTTC.

As DNA, the CDR3 is TGTGCCTGGAGTAACCCCCCCGGGGCTTTCTTT. Its translation: CAWSNPPGAFF. The chain joins TRBV30 to TRBJ1-1; D is uncertain. The CDR3 is made up of 11 amino acids. Germline V lookup: CDR1 GTSNPN, CDR2 SVGIG (reference sequence). Between the trimmed V and J ends, which lost 2 bases and 11 bases, there was a span of 12 bases.

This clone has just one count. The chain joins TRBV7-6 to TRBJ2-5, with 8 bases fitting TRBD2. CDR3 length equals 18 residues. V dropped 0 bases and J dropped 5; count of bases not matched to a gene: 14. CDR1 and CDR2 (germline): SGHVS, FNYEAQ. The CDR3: CASSLAVAREATKETQYF. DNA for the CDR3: TGTGCCAGCAGCTTAGCGGTGGCGCGGGAGGCCACTAAGGAGACCCAGTACTTC.

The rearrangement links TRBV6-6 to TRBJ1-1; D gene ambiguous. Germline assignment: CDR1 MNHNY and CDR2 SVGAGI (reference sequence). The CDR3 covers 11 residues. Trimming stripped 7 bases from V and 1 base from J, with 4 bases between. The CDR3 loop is CASNRNTEAFF. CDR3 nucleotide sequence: TGTGCCAGCAACAGGAACACTGAAGCTTTCTTT.